One and the same sample provided the 3 T cell receptor beta chains below, sequenced in a study of blood T cell repertoires in COVID-19. Produced via immunoSEQ multiplex PCR; TCRdb's table is partial and in-frame only. This sample has over 300,000 clones; around 88% occur once, and the top ten carry 1% to 1.5%. The sequenced material came from peripheral blood. The source is a woman in her forties or fifties with acute or convalescent COVID-19.

V is TRBV5-1 and J is TRBJ2-7; D perhaps matches TRBD2 (5 bases). Germline assignment: CDR1 SGHRS and CDR2 YFSETQ. The CDR3 runs 11 residues. The V end lost 7 bases, the J end lost 5 bases, and 10 bases lay between the germline ends. CDR3 loop: CASGGTHEQYV. The CDR3 nucleotides read TGCGCCAGCGGAGGAACCCACGAGCAGTACGTC.

V and J are TRBV10-3 and TRBJ1-1, with D perhaps matching TRBD1 (5 bases). The CDR3 spans 13 residues. Per the germline V gene, CDR1 is ENHRY and CDR2 is SYGVKD. The germline V and J ends were trimmed by 6 bases and 8 bases, with 16 bases remaining between them. This CDR3 reads CAIRDQTEGEAFF. The CDR3 bases are TGTGCCATCAGGGATCAGACAGAAGGAGAAGCTTTCTTT.

This chain uses TRBV10-3 with TRBJ1-3; tentatively, D is TRBD1 (5 bases). The V gene lost 0 bases and the J gene lost 9 bases, with 12 bases spanning the gap. CDR3 length: 14 residues. Germline V gives CDR1 ENHRY, CDR2 SYGVKD. The DNA of the CDR3 is TGTGCCATCAGTGAGTCGGAGGGGTACGGCACCATATATTTT. Protein sequence: CAISESEGYGTIYF.